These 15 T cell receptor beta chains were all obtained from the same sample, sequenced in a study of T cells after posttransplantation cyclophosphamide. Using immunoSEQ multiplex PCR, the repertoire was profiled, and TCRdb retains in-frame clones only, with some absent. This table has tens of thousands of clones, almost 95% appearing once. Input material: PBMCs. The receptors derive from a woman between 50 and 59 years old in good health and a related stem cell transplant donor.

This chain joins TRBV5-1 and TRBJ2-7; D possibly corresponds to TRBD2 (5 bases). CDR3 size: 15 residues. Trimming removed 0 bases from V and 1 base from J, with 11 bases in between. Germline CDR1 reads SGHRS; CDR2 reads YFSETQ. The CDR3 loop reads CASSLDGVVSYEQYF. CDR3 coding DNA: TGCGCCAGCAGCTTGGACGGGGTCGTATCCTACGAGCAGTACTTC.

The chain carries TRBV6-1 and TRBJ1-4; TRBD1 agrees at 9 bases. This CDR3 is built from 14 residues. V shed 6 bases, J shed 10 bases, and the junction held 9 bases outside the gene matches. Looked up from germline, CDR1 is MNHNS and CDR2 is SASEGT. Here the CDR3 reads CASSSGTGIGKLFF. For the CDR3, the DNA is TGTGCCAGCAGCTCCGGGACAGGGATAGGAAAACTGTTTTTT.

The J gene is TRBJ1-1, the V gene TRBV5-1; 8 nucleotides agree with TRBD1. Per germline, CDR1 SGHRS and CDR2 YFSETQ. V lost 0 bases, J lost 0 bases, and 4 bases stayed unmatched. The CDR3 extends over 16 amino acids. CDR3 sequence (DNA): TGCGCCAGCAGCTTGGGACAGGGGTATGTGAACACTGAAGCTTTCTTT. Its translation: CASSLGQGYVNTEAFF.

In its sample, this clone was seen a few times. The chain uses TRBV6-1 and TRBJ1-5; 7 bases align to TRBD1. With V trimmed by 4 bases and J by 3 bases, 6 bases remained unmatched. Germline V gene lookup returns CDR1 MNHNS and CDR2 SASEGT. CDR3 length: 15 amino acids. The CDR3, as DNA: TGTGCCAGCAGTGGAGGAGGGGGCTTCAATCAGCCCCAGCATTTT. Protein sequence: CASSGGGGFNQPQHF.

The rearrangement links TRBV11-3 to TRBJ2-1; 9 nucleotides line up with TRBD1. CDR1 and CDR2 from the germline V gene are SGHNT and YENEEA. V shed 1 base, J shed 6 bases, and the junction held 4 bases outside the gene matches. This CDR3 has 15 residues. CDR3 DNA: TGTGCCAGCAGCTTAGCTCCGGGACAGGGCAATGAGCAGTTCTTC. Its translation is CASSLAPGQGNEQFF. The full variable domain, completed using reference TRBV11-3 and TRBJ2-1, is EAGVVQSPRYKIIEKKQPVAFWCNPISGHNTLYWYLQNLGQGPELLIRYENEEAVDDSQLPKDRFSAERLKGVDSTLKIQPAELGDSAVYLCASSLAPGQGNEQFFGPGTRLTVL.

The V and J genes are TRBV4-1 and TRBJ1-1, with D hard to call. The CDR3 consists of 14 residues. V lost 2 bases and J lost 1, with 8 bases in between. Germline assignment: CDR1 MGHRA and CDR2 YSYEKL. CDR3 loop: CASSQFQANTEAFF. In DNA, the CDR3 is TGCGCCAGCAGCCAATTCCAGGCGAACACTGAAGCTTTCTTT.

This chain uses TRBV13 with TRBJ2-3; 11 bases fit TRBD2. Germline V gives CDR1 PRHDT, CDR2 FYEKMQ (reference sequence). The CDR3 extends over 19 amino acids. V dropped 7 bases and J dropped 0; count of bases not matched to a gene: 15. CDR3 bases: TGTGCCAGCATCAGGGGACTAGCGGCGATCGGGACTAGCACAGATACGCAGTATTTT. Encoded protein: CASIRGLAAIGTSTDTQYF.

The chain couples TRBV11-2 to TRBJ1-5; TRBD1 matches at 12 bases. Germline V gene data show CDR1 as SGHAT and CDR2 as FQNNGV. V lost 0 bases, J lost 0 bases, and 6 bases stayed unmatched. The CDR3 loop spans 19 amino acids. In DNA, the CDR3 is TGTGCCAGCAGCTTAGATCAGGGGACAGGGGGCGATAGCAATCAGCCCCAGCATTTT. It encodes CASSLDQGTGGDSNQPQHF.

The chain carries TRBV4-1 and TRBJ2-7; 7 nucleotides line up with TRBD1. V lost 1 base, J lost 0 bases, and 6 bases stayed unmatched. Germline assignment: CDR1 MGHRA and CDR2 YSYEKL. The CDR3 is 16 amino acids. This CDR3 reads CASSQVGQAGSYEQYF. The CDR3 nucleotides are TGCGCCAGCAGCCAAGTCGGACAGGCGGGCTCCTACGAGCAGTACTTC.

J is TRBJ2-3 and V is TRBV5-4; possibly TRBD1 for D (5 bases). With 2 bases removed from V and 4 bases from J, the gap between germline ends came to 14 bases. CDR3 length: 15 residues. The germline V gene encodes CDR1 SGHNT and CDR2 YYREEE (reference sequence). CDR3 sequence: CASSFPETGSDTQYF. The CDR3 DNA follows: TGTGCCAGCAGCTTCCCCGAAACAGGTTCAGATACGCAGTATTTT.

The CDR3 DNA sequence: TGTGCCAGCAGTTACTCCAGCGGGGGGGCGACCGGGGAGCTGTTTTTT. Its protein is CASSYSSGGATGELFF. This sequence joins TRBV6-6 and TRBJ2-2, with 10 bases fitting TRBD2. Germline CDR1 MNHNY, CDR2 SVGAGI (reference sequence). Trimming removed 0 bases from V and 5 bases from J; junction bases left unmatched: 3. The CDR3 runs to 16 residues.

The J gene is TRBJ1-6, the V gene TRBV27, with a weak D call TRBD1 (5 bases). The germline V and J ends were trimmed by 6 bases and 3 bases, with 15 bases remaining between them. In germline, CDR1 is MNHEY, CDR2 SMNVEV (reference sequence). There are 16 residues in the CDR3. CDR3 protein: CASRDLGGIYNSPLHF. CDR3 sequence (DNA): TGTGCCAGCAGAGACTTGGGGGGGATCTATAATTCACCCCTCCACTTT.

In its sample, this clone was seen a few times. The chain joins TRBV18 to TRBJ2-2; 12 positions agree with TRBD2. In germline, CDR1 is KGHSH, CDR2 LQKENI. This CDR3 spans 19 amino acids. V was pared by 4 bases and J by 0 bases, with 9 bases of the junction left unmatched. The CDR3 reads CASSRLAGGSTPNTGELFF. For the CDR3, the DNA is TGTGCCAGCTCACGTCTAGCGGGGGGGAGTACGCCGAACACCGGGGAGCTGTTTTTT. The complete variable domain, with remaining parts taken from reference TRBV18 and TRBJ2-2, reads NAGVMQNPRHLVRRRGQEARLRCSPMKGHSHVYWYRQLPEEGLKFMVYLQKENIIDESGMPKERFSAEFPKEGPSILRIQQVVRGDSAAYFCASSRLAGGSTPNTGELFFGEGSRLTVL.

The CDR3 region is CASSLSGGDYGYTF. The CDR3 nucleotides read TGCGCCAGCAGCTTATCAGGGGGCGATTATGGCTACACCTTC. This chain links TRBV5-1 with TRBJ1-2; TRBD1 aligns across 8 bases. The CDR3 is 14 residues long. Trimming took 2 bases from V and 5 from J; bases not matched to a gene: 5. Germline V gene data show CDR1 as SGHRS and CDR2 as YFSETQ.

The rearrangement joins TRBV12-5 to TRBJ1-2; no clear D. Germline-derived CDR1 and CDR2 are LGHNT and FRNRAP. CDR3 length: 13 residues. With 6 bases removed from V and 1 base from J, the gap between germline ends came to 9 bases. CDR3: CASGSGVNYGYTF. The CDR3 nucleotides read TGTGCTAGTGGCTCCGGGGTTAACTATGGCTACACCTTC.